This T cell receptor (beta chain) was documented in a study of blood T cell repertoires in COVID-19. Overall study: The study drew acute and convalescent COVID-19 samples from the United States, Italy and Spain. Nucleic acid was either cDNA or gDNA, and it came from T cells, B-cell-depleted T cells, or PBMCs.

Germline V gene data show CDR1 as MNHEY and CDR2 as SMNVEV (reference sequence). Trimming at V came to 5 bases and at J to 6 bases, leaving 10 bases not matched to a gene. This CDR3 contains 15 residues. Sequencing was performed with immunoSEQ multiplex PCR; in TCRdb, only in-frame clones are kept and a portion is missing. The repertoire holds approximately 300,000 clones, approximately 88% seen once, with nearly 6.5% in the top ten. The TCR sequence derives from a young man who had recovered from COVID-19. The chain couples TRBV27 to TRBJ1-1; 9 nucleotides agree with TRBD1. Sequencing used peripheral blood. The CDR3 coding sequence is TGTGCCAGCAGTCCGACAGGGGGGCGATTTGCTGAAGCTTTCTTT. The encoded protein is CASSPTGGRFAEAFF.